Listed below are T cell receptor beta chains from one sample, sequenced in a study of blood T cell repertoires in COVID-19. The repertoire was sequenced with immunoSEQ multiplex PCR; TCRdb's copy has only in-frame clones and lacks some. Of roughly 100,000 clones listed, approximately 84% are singletons. The material sequenced was peripheral blood. All receptors derive from a man aged 40-49 years with active or convalescent COVID-19. The CDR3 runs from the conserved cysteine through the conserved F or W. A D gene is named only where the DNA matches it firmly. Not all rows give a size; the values are once, few, many and, for expanded clones, a class.

j_call d_call clone_size v_call cdr3_nt cdr3_aa
TRBJ2-4 - - TRBV6-2/TRBV6-3 TGTGCCAGCAGTTTGGGTCCGGGCATTCAGTACTTC CASSLGPGIQYF
TRBJ2-7 TRBD2 - TRBV9 TGTGCCAGCAGCGTATCGGGGGGACTGGGGTACGAGCAGTACTTC CASSVSGGLGYEQYF
TRBJ1-6 - - TRBV6-5 TGTGCCAGCAGTCGCGGGACCTTGGATAATTCACCCCTCCACTTT CASSRGTLDNSPLHF
TRBJ2-2 - - TRBV9 TGTGCCAGCAGCGTACGAAGGGGCCGGAACACCGGGGAGCTGTTTTTT CASSVRRGRNTGELFF
TRBJ2-1 - once TRBV19 TGTGCCAGTAGTAGGGGAGACGGCTCCTACAATGAGCAGTTCTTC CASSRGDGSYNEQFF
TRBJ2-7 TRBD1 many TRBV4-3 TGCGCCAGCAGCCGTAGACAGGGGCCGGTCGAGGAGCAGTACTTC CASSRRQGPVEEQYF
TRBJ1-5 - - TRBV5-6 TGTGCCAGCAGCTTGCAACGCAGGAGCAATCAGCCCCAGCATTTT CASSLQRRSNQPQHF
TRBJ1-5 - - TRBV10-3 TGTGCCATCAGTGCCGCAGGGAACAATCAGCCCCAGCATTTT CAISAAGNNQPQHF
TRBJ1-1 - - TRBV19 TGTGCCAGTAGTATGGTCCCAGAGGCCGCCACTGAAGCTTTCTTT CASSMVPEAATEAFF
TRBJ1-3 TRBD1 - TRBV11-2 TGTGCCAGCAGCTTCCCGACAGGGCCTGGAAACACCATATATTTT CASSFPTGPGNTIYF
TRBJ1-1 - once TRBV12-3/TRBV12-4 TGTGCCAGCAGAGAGGAGGATGAAGCTTTCTTT CASREEDEAFF
TRBJ1-1 - - TRBV5-1 TGCGCCAGCAGCCTAGGAGGAGGGAACACTGAAGCTTTCTTT CASSLGGGNTEAFF
TRBJ2-2 - - TRBV12-3/TRBV12-4 TGTGCCAGCAGATATATCACCGGGGAGCTGTTTTTT CASRYITGELFF
TRBJ1-5 - - TRBV4-1 TGCGCCAGCAGCCAAGACGGGGGTAAGGGTCAGCCCCAGCATTTT CASSQDGGKGQPQHF
TRBJ2-3 TRBD2 - TRBV27 TGTGCCAGCAGTTCGACTAGCGGGGGTAACACAGATACGCAGTATTTT CASSSTSGGNTDTQYF
TRBJ2-1 - - TRBV12-3/TRBV12-4 TGTGCCAGCACTCCCCAGGGTACTGATGAGCAGTTCTTC CASTPQGTDEQFF
TRBJ2-1 TRBD1 - TRBV5-1 TGCGCCAGCAGTTCACAGGGGGACCACTACAATGAGCAGTTCTTC CASSSQGDHYNEQFF
TRBJ1-3 - - TRBV5-6 TGTGCCAGCAGCGCCCGCGGTGGTCGCAGCTCTGGAAACACCATATATTTT CASSARGGRSSGNTIYF
TRBJ2-7 TRBD1 medium-sized TRBV5-1 TGCGCCAGCACAGGGGGCTTCGTCTCCTACGAGCAGTACTTC CASTGGFVSYEQYF
TRBJ2-2 - once TRBV11-3 TGTGCCAGCAGCCTAAGTTCGGGCGGGGAGCTGTTTTTT CASSLSSGGELFF
TRBJ2-1 - - TRBV5-1 TGCGCCAGCAGCTTTCTTTTACAGGACACCAATGAGCAGTTCTTC CASSFLLQDTNEQFF
TRBJ1-4 TRBD1 - TRBV5-1 TGCGCCAGCAGCTTGGGGGAACAGGGGGAAAAACTGTTTTTT CASSLGEQGEKLFF
TRBJ2-5 TRBD2 - TRBV11-2 TGTGCCAGCAGCGTAGCTAGCGGGGGAACTAGGGAGACCCAGTACTTC CASSVASGGTRETQYF
TRBJ2-7 TRBD1 - TRBV6-6 TGTGCCAGCAGTTACGGGGGGACAGGGGTGAACGAGCAGTACTTC CASSYGGTGVNEQYF
TRBJ1-5 - - TRBV6-6 TGTGCCAGCAGTCTAGGACAGTCCCAGCATTTT CASSLGQSQHF
TRBJ1-3 - - TRBV12-5 TGTGCTAGTGGTTTGGGACAGGTTGGAAACACCATATATTTT CASGLGQVGNTIYF
TRBJ2-3 TRBD2 - TRBV7-2 TGTGCCAGCAGCTTAGTTTCGGGCGGGAGTAGCACAGATACGCAGTATTTT CASSLVSGGSSTDTQYF
TRBJ2-3 TRBD2 - TRBV6-5 TGTGCCAGCAGTTACTCGGCTAGCGGGGGGGGAGATACGCAGTATTTT CASSYSASGGGDTQYF
TRBJ2-6 TRBD1 - TRBV19 TGTGCCAGTAGTATGACAGGGGACCCCGGTGCCAACGTCCTGACTTTC CASSMTGDPGANVLTF
TRBJ1-4 TRBD1 once TRBV3-1/TRBV3-2 TGTGCCAGCAGCCAAGGGGACAGGACCTCTGAAAAACTGTTTTTT CASSQGDRTSEKLFF
TRBJ1-1 - - TRBV30 TGTGCCTGGAGTGCAGCAGGATTAAACACTGAAGCTTTCTTT CAWSAAGLNTEAFF
TRBJ1-1 TRBD1 - TRBV18 TGTGCCAGCTCACCTCAACGGACAGGGAACACTGAAGCTTTCTTT CASSPQRTGNTEAFF
TRBJ2-2 - - TRBV11-2 TGTGCCAGCAGCCCGGGACTTCCGAACACCGGGGAGCTGTTTTTT CASSPGLPNTGELFF
TRBJ1-4 - - TRBV5-6 TGTGCCAGCAGCAGAACAGGGACGGCGTGGGATGAAAAACTGTTTTTT CASSRTGTAWDEKLFF
TRBJ2-5 TRBD1 - TRBV7-3 TGTGCCAGCAGCTCTACAGGGGGCCAAGAGACCCAGTACTTC CASSSTGGQETQYF
TRBJ1-5 TRBD1 - TRBV27 TGTGCCAGCACCATACCCGGGACAGTCATCTGGCAGCCCCAGCATTTT CASTIPGTVIWQPQHF
TRBJ2-7 TRBD2 - TRBV5-1 TGCGCCAGCAGCTTGGCGGGGGGTAGGGACGAGCAGTACTTC CASSLAGGRDEQYF
TRBJ2-2 - - TRBV4-3 TGCGCCAGCAGGGCAAATACAGGGAACACCGGGGAGCTGTTTTTT CASRANTGNTGELFF
TRBJ1-1 - few TRBV19 TGTGCCAGTAGTCCAAGGGGGGGACGGAACACTGAAGCTTTCTTT CASSPRGGRNTEAFF
TRBJ1-5 - - TRBV10-3 TGTGCCATCAGTCGGGGGGATCTGGGCAATCAGCCCCAGCATTTT CAISRGDLGNQPQHF
TRBJ2-7 TRBD2 - TRBV6-5 TGTGCCAGCAGGGGAGCGGGGGGCTCCTACGAGCAGTACTTC CASRGAGGSYEQYF
TRBJ2-7 - - TRBV19 TGTGCATCATCCCAGGGTGGGGCCTCCTACGAGCAGTACTTC CASSQGGASYEQYF
TRBJ2-5 TRBD2 - TRBV5-1 TGCGCCAGCAGTCAAACCGGACTAGCGGGGGGGCCAGAGACCCAGTACTTC CASSQTGLAGGPETQYF
TRBJ2-1 TRBD2 - TRBV3-1/TRBV3-2 TGTGCCAGCAGCCACCACTTTGGTAGCGGGGGGAATGAGCAGTTCTTC CASSHHFGSGGNEQFF
TRBJ2-7 TRBD2 - TRBV6-2/TRBV6-3 TGTGCCAGCAGTTACTTTAGCGGGGGGCCAGCTGCGCAGTACTTC CASSYFSGGPAAQYF
TRBJ2-4 - - TRBV12-3/TRBV12-4 TGTGCCAGCAGCGTCGCGGGGAGTTTTTACTTC CASSVAGSFYF
TRBJ1-1 TRBD1 - TRBV19 TGTGCCAGCGGACAGGGGGAGGGCACTGAAGCTTTCTTT CASGQGEGTEAFF
TRBJ2-2 TRBD2 once TRBV18 TGTGCCAGCTCACCATGGCTAGCGGAGAACACCGGGGAGCTGTTTTTT CASSPWLAENTGELFF
TRBJ1-5 TRBD1 - TRBV9 TGTGCCAGCAGTGACATGGGACAGATCAATCAGCCCCAGCATTTT CASSDMGQINQPQHF
TRBJ2-3 TRBD1 - TRBV7-9 TGTGCCAGCAGCTTTTGGCAGGGGGCAACAGATACGCAGTATTTT CASSFWQGATDTQYF
TRBJ1-1 - - TRBV29-1 TGCAGCGTTGTCGACAGAGCGAACACTGAAGCTTTCTTT CSVVDRANTEAFF
TRBJ2-6 TRBD1 - TRBV27 TGTGCCAGCAGTTTATCCCCCACAGGGGCTGGGGCCAACGTCCTGACTTTC CASSLSPTGAGANVLTF
TRBJ1-5 TRBD1 - TRBV10-2 TGCGCCAGCAGTGATCCGAAGGGGGCAGGAGTCAATCAGCCCCAGCATTTT CASSDPKGAGVNQPQHF
TRBJ1-5 - few TRBV6-2/TRBV6-3 TGTGCCACCCGCCCCGGGGAGATTCAGCCCCAGCATTTT CATRPGEIQPQHF
TRBJ2-5 TRBD2 - TRBV2 TGTGCCAGCAGTGAAGGGGTAGCGGGGGCCCAAGAGACCCAGTACTTC CASSEGVAGAQETQYF
TRBJ2-6 - - TRBV6-5 TGTGCCAGCAGACAGGTCTCTGGGGCCAACGTCCTGACTTTC CASRQVSGANVLTF
TRBJ1-5 TRBD1 - TRBV2 TGTGCCAGCTCCTTTACAGGGGGTGGACAGCCCCAGCATTTT CASSFTGGGQPQHF